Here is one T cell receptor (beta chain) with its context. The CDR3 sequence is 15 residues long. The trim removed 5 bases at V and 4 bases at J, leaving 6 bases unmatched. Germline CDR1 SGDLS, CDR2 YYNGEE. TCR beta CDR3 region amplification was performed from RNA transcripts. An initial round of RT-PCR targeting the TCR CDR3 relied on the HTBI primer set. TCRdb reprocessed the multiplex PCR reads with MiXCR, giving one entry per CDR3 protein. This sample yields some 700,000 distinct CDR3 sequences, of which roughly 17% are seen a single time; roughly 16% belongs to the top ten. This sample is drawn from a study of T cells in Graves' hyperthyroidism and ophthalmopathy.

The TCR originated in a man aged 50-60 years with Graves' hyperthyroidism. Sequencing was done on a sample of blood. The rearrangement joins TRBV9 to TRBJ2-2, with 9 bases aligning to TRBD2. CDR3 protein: CASSGSGSTTGELFF. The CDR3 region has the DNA TGTGCCAGCAGTGGTAGCGGGAGTACCACCGGGGAGCTGTTTTTT. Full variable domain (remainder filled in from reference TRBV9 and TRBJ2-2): DSGVTQTPKHLITATGQRVTLRCSPRSGDLSVYWYQQSLDQGLQFLIQYYNGEERAKGNILERFSAQQFPDLHSELNLSSLELGDSALYFCASSGSGSTTGELFFGEGSRLTVL.